A selection of T cell receptor beta chains follows, all from one sample in a study of blood T cells in healthy people across ages. TCRdb re-called the 5' RACE reads through MiXCR, storing one row per CDR3 protein. The data show about 570,000 distinct CDR3 sequences, with approximately 27% seen just once and around 20% held by the top ten. Sequenced: blood. The receptors come from a woman in her sixties or seventies in good health. The CDR3 runs from the conserved cysteine through the conserved F or W. D genes are given only for firm matches. Expanded clones are given a class, and other clones once, few, many or no size at all.

D gene: TRBD1
J gene: TRBJ1-2
V gene: TRBV5-1
clone size: few
CDR3 protein: CASSPGGVEYGYTF
CDR3 DNA: TGCGCCAGCAGCCCAGGGGGCGTTGAGTATGGCTACACCTTC

D gene: NA
J gene: TRBJ2-3
V gene: TRBV10-3
clone size: many
CDR3 protein: CAISESTDTQYF
CDR3 DNA: TGTGCCATCAGTGAGTCGACAGATACGCAGTATTTT

D gene: TRBD1
J gene: TRBJ1-2
V gene: TRBV12-3/TRBV12-4
clone size: few
CDR3 protein: CASRRTGTDGYTF
CDR3 DNA: TGTGCCAGCAGGCGGACAGGGACGGATGGCTACACCTTC

D gene: TRBD1
J gene: TRBJ1-1
V gene: TRBV6-2/TRBV6-3
clone size: few
CDR3 protein: CASSYQGGYIEAFF
CDR3 DNA: TGTGCCAGCAGTTACCAGGGGGGTTACATTGAAGCTTTCTTT

D gene: NA
J gene: TRBJ1-1
V gene: TRBV7-9
clone size: NA
CDR3 protein: CASSLTSEAFF
CDR3 DNA: TGTGCCAGCAGCTTGACGAGTGAAGCTTTCTTT

D gene: NA
J gene: TRBJ2-5
V gene: TRBV5-4
clone size: few
CDR3 protein: CASSLRGARHQYF
CDR3 DNA: TGTGCCAGCAGCTTGAGGGGGGCCAGGCACCAGTACTTC

D gene: TRBD1
J gene: TRBJ2-1
V gene: TRBV7-8
clone size: few
CDR3 protein: CASSLGGRTGSYNEQFF
CDR3 DNA: TGTGCCAGCAGCTTAGGGGGCCGGACAGGGTCCTACAATGAGCAGTTCTTC

D gene: NA
J gene: TRBJ2-1
V gene: TRBV6-2/TRBV6-3
clone size: NA
CDR3 protein: CASISLWQGRLEMGFF
CDR3 DNA: TGTGCCAGCATCTCTCTCTGGCAGGGGCGCCTGGAGATGGGATTCTTC

D gene: NA
J gene: TRBJ2-7
V gene: TRBV7-2
clone size: NA
CDR3 protein: CASSPGYYEQYF
CDR3 DNA: TGTGCCAGCAGCCCCGGGTACTACGAGCAGTACTTC

D gene: NA
J gene: TRBJ1-2
V gene: TRBV6-2/TRBV6-3
clone size: few
CDR3 protein: CASSYEGNGYTF
CDR3 DNA: TGTGCCAGCAGTTACGAAGGGAATGGCTACACCTTC

D gene: NA
J gene: TRBJ2-5
V gene: TRBV3-1
clone size: NA
CDR3 protein: CASSQRRSGTQETQYF
CDR3 DNA: TGTGCCAGCAGCCAGAGGAGGTCAGGTACACAAGAGACCCAGTACTTC

D gene: NA
J gene: TRBJ2-1
V gene: TRBV13
clone size: NA
CDR3 protein: CASSSGDMVWNEQFF
CDR3 DNA: TGTGCCAGCAGCTCAGGGGACATGGTGTGGAATGAGCAGTTCTTC

D gene: NA
J gene: TRBJ1-5
V gene: TRBV3-1
clone size: NA
CDR3 protein: CASRLGNQPQHF
CDR3 DNA: TGTGCCAGCAGATTGGGGAATCAGCCCCAGCATTTT

D gene: NA
J gene: TRBJ2-2
V gene: TRBV4-3
clone size: few
CDR3 protein: CASSQTTVAGELFF
CDR3 DNA: TGCGCCAGCAGCCAAACCACAGTTGCCGGGGAGCTGTTTTTT

D gene: NA
J gene: TRBJ1-1
V gene: TRBV3-1
clone size: few
CDR3 protein: CASSQSRVSRGKDTEAFF
CDR3 DNA: TGTGCCAGCAGCCAGTCCAGGGTGTCGAGGGGCAAGGACACTGAAGCTTTCTTT

D gene: NA
J gene: TRBJ2-5
V gene: TRBV28
clone size: NA
CDR3 protein: CASSLGFASFKTQYF
CDR3 DNA: TGTGCCAGCAGTTTGGGGTTCGCTAGCTTCAAGACCCAGTACTTC

D gene: NA
J gene: TRBJ2-3
V gene: TRBV6-2/TRBV6-3
clone size: NA
CDR3 protein: CASSYSITSEVAGASTDTQYF
CDR3 DNA: TGTGCCAGCAGTTACTCGATAACTTCTGAAGTGGCAGGGGCTAGCACAGATACGCAGTATTTT

D gene: NA
J gene: TRBJ1-1
V gene: TRBV4-2
clone size: NA
CDR3 protein: CASSQDGPQEEAFF
CDR3 DNA: TGTGCCAGCAGCCAAGATGGACCCCAGGAAGAAGCTTTCTTT

D gene: NA
J gene: TRBJ2-3
V gene: TRBV28
clone size: many
CDR3 protein: CASSYATSRSADTQYF
CDR3 DNA: TGTGCCAGCAGTTATGCGACTAGTCGGTCCGCAGATACGCAGTATTTT

D gene: TRBD1
J gene: TRBJ1-4
V gene: TRBV4-2
clone size: few
CDR3 protein: CASSRHRGPTNEKLFF
CDR3 DNA: TGTGCCAGCAGCCGCCACAGGGGACCAACTAATGAAAAACTGTTTTTT

D gene: NA
J gene: TRBJ2-5
V gene: TRBV5-1
clone size: few
CDR3 protein: CASSLAGNGQETQYF
CDR3 DNA: TGCGCCAGCAGCTTGGCAGGGAATGGCCAAGAGACCCAGTACTTC

D gene: NA
J gene: TRBJ2-3
V gene: TRBV4-3
clone size: NA
CDR3 protein: CASSQELWGVADTQYF
CDR3 DNA: TGCGCCAGCAGCCAAGAGCTGTGGGGAGTCGCAGATACGCAGTATTTT

D gene: NA
J gene: TRBJ2-7
V gene: TRBV20-1
clone size: NA
CDR3 protein: CSADGGTLEQYF
CDR3 DNA: TGCAGTGCCGATGGGGGTACCCTCGAGCAGTACTTC

D gene: NA
J gene: TRBJ2-5
V gene: TRBV7-2
clone size: many
CDR3 protein: CASSLEPGKTQYF
CDR3 DNA: TGTGCCAGCAGCTTAGAGCCAGGGAAGACCCAGTACTTC

D gene: NA
J gene: TRBJ1-5
V gene: TRBV28
clone size: NA
CDR3 protein: CASSSRDQPQHF
CDR3 DNA: TGTGCCAGCAGTTCCCGGGATCAGCCCCAGCATTTT

D gene: NA
J gene: TRBJ2-3
V gene: TRBV2
clone size: few
CDR3 protein: CASSPSRPVADTQYF
CDR3 DNA: TGTGCCAGCAGCCCAAGTCGACCGGTGGCAGATACGCAGTATTTT

D gene: NA
J gene: TRBJ1-1
V gene: TRBV20-1
clone size: NA
CDR3 protein: CSARPQRTQTEAFF
CDR3 DNA: TGCAGTGCTAGACCCCAGAGGACACAAACTGAAGCTTTCTTT

D gene: NA
J gene: TRBJ2-2
V gene: TRBV20-1
clone size: medium-sized
CDR3 protein: CSARDNYSGELFF
CDR3 DNA: TGCAGTGCTAGAGATAACTACAGCGGGGAGCTGTTTTTT

D gene: NA
J gene: TRBJ1-2
V gene: TRBV7-9
clone size: NA
CDR3 protein: CASSQETRAKYGYTF
CDR3 DNA: TGTGCCAGCAGCCAAGAGACAAGGGCAAAATATGGCTACACCTTC

D gene: TRBD2
J gene: TRBJ2-7
V gene: TRBV20-1
clone size: many
CDR3 protein: CSARDQGTSGSYEQYF
CDR3 DNA: TGCAGTGCTAGAGACCAAGGGACTAGCGGGAGCTACGAGCAGTACTTC

D gene: NA
J gene: TRBJ1-4
V gene: TRBV5-1
clone size: many
CDR3 protein: CASSPSGQQNEKLFF
CDR3 DNA: TGCGCCAGCAGCCCCTCCGGACAGCAAAATGAAAAACTGTTTTTT

D gene: NA
J gene: TRBJ2-3
V gene: TRBV5-4
clone size: NA
CDR3 protein: CASSVAGARGGTDTQYF
CDR3 DNA: TGTGCCAGCAGCGTAGCAGGAGCCCGCGGGGGCACAGATACGCAGTATTTT

D gene: TRBD1
J gene: TRBJ2-4
V gene: TRBV27
clone size: NA
CDR3 protein: CASSLQGVAKNIQYF
CDR3 DNA: TGTGCCAGCAGTCTACAGGGGGTAGCCAAAAACATTCAGTACTTC

D gene: NA
J gene: TRBJ1-1
V gene: TRBV20-1
clone size: few
CDR3 protein: CSARVAGGEAFF
CDR3 DNA: TGCAGTGCTAGGGTTGCGGGTGGAGAAGCTTTCTTT

D gene: NA
J gene: TRBJ2-7
V gene: TRBV11-2
clone size: NA
CDR3 protein: CASSLAAGHYEQYF
CDR3 DNA: TGTGCCAGCAGCCTGGCGGCAGGGCACTACGAGCAGTACTTC

D gene: TRBD1
J gene: TRBJ1-4
V gene: TRBV5-1
clone size: NA
CDR3 protein: CASSQEGQQNEKLFF
CDR3 DNA: TGCGCCAGCAGCCAGGAGGGACAGCAAAATGAAAAACTGTTTTTT

D gene: NA
J gene: TRBJ1-2
V gene: TRBV27
clone size: few
CDR3 protein: CASSLIKAPSNYGYTF
CDR3 DNA: TGTGCCAGCAGTTTAATTAAGGCACCTTCTAACTATGGCTACACCTTC

D gene: NA
J gene: TRBJ1-2
V gene: TRBV5-1
clone size: NA
CDR3 protein: CASSLDVQSYGYTF
CDR3 DNA: TGCGCCAGCAGCTTGGACGTCCAGAGCTATGGCTACACCTTC

D gene: NA
J gene: TRBJ2-5
V gene: TRBV5-1
clone size: few
CDR3 protein: CASSLSRLETQYF
CDR3 DNA: TGCGCCAGCAGCTTAAGTCGATTGGAGACCCAGTACTTC

D gene: TRBD1
J gene: TRBJ1-4
V gene: TRBV12-3/TRBV12-4
clone size: few
CDR3 protein: CASRIRQGTNEKLFF
CDR3 DNA: TGTGCCAGCAGAATCAGACAGGGGACTAATGAAAAACTGTTTTTT

D gene: NA
J gene: TRBJ2-5
V gene: TRBV4-2
clone size: NA
CDR3 protein: CASSRQAENKETQYF
CDR3 DNA: TGTGCCAGCAGCCGGCAAGCGGAAAATAAAGAGACCCAGTACTTC

D gene: TRBD2
J gene: TRBJ2-1
V gene: TRBV4-1
clone size: NA
CDR3 protein: CASSQGLGRTYSYNEQFF
CDR3 DNA: TGCGCCAGCAGCCAGGGACTAGGCAGGACTTACTCCTACAATGAGCAGTTCTTC

D gene: TRBD1
J gene: TRBJ1-4
V gene: TRBV2
clone size: NA
CDR3 protein: CASTGQANEKLFF
CDR3 DNA: TGTGCCAGCACAGGACAGGCTAATGAAAAACTGTTTTTT

D gene: NA
J gene: TRBJ2-1
V gene: TRBV6-2/TRBV6-3
clone size: few
CDR3 protein: CASRATGTLSYNEQFF
CDR3 DNA: TGTGCCAGCAGGGCCACAGGGACCCTCTCCTACAATGAGCAGTTCTTC

D gene: NA
J gene: TRBJ2-3
V gene: TRBV12-3/TRBV12-4
clone size: few
CDR3 protein: CASSWDRPGDTQYF
CDR3 DNA: TGTGCCAGCAGTTGGGACCGCCCTGGGGATACGCAGTATTTT

D gene: NA
J gene: TRBJ2-3
V gene: TRBV5-1
clone size: few
CDR3 protein: CASSFTADTQYF
CDR3 DNA: TGCGCCAGCAGCTTTACAGCAGATACGCAGTATTTT